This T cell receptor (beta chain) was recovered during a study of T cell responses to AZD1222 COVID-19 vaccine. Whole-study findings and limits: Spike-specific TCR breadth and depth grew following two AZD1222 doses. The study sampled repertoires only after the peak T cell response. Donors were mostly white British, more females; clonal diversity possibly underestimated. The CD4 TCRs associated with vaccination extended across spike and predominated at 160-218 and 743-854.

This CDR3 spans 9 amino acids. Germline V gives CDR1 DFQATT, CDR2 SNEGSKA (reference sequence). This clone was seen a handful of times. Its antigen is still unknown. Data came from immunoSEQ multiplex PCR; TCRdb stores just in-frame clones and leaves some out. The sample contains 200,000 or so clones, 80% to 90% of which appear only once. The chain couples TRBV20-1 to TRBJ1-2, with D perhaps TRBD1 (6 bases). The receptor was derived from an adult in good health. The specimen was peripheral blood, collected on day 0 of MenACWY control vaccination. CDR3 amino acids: CRRGHGYTF. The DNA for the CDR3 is TGCAGGCGGGGGCATGGCTACACCTTC.